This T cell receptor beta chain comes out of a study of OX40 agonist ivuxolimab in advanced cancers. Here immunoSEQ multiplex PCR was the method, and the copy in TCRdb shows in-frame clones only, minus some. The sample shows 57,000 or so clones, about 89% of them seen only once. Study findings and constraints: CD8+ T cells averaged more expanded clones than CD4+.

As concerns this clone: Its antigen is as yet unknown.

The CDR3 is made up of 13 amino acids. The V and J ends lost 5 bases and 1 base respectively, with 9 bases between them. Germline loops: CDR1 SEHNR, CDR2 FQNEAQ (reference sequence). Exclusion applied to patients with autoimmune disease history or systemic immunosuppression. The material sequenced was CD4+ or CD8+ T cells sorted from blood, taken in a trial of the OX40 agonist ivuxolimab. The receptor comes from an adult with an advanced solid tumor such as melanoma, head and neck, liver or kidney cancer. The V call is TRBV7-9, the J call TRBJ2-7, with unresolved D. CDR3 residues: CASSGSISYEQYF. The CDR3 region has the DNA TGTGCCAGCAGCGGTAGCATATCCTACGAGCAGTACTTC.